The 5 T cell receptor beta chains reported below all come from one sample, sequenced in a study of vaccination and CD4 T cells after COVID-19. Cultured CD4+ T cells had their DNA profiled by the Oncomine TCR Beta short-read assay. From the PCR reads, TCRdb called clonotypes with MiXCR, one entry per CDR3 protein. The sample carries about 20,000 distinct CDR3 sequences, 30% to 45% recorded once. Time point in this sample: late sampling 161 to 241 days after vaccination in a few convalescent patients. Treatment described: roughly 10-day PBMC culture with coronavirus spike peptide pools or control peptides (ViraFEST assay). These receptors have no identified antigens. This sample comprised CD4+ T cells from blood, cultured in vitro, obtained about 7 months after SARS-CoV-2 vaccination. Every receptor here comes from a human donor who had recovered from COVID-19.

The chain carries TRBV6-2 or TRBV6-3 and TRBJ2-3; D may be TRBD2 (5 bases). The germline gives CDR1 MNHEY, CDR2 SVGEGT. The length of the CDR3 is 13 residues. V dropped 6 bases and J dropped 10 bases, with 17 bases sitting between them. CDR3 in amino acids: CASSDEGALSQYF. The DNA of the CDR3 is TGTGCCAGCAGCGACGAGGGCGCTCTATCGCAGTATTTT.

The rearrangement links TRBV4-1 to TRBJ2-4; D is undetermined. The germline V gene has CDR1 MGHRA and CDR2 YSYEKL. The CDR3 is 14 residues long. Deletions cut 0 bases from V and 2 bases from J, with 5 bases between. As DNA, the CDR3 is TGCGCCAGCAGCCAAGATTGGTCCAAAAACATTCAGTACTTC. This encodes CASSQDWSKNIQYF.

The chain employs TRBV2 and TRBJ2-5; the match to TRBD1 covers 8 bases. Germline assignment: CDR1 SNHLY and CDR2 FYNNEI. The junction had 4 bases not matched to a gene; V was cut back by 6 bases and J by 1 base. This CDR3 region has 14 residues. CDR3 nucleotide sequence: TGTGCCAGCAGATACGACAGGGGCCAAGAGACCCAGTACTTC. It specifies CASRYDRGQETQYF. The whole variable domain, remainder taken from reference TRBV2 and TRBJ2-5, is EPEVTQTPSHQVTQMGQEVILRCVPISNHLYFYWYRQILGQKVEFLVSFYNNEISEKSEIFDDQFSVERPDGSNFTLKIRSTKLEDSAMYFCASRYDRGQETQYFGPGTRLLVL.

V gene TRBV2 combines with J gene TRBJ2-3, with D possibly TRBD2 on 5 matching bases. The CDR3 consists of 11 residues. The V gene lost 10 bases and the J gene lost 5 bases, with 10 bases spanning the gap. Germline CDR1 is SNHLY and CDR2 is FYNNEI. The CDR3 spells CATLGGDTQYF. The CDR3 region has the DNA TGTGCCACCTTAGGAGGAGATACGCAGTATTTT.

The rearrangement uses TRBV20-1 and TRBJ2-3; the D gene is possibly TRBD2 (5 bases). The ends were cut back, 6 bases at V and 5 bases at J, with 12 bases in the middle. Germline CDR1 and CDR2: DFQATT and SNEGSKA (reference sequence). The CDR3 runs to 12 residues. This CDR3 is CSAPRRGDTQYF. Here the CDR3 DNA reads TGCAGTGCCCCGAGACGGGGAGATACGCAGTATTTT.